This TCR beta chain emerged from a study of T cells in Graves' hyperthyroidism and ophthalmopathy (dated by TCRdb to about 2019). As for the study more broadly: Peripheral blood was sampled at the time of initial diagnosis, prior to any treatment. The paper describes TCR Vbeta CDR3 sequencing of some 130 peripheral blood samples, made up of roughly 45 ophthalmopathy patients, around 73 hyperthyroidism patients and some 17 progressor patients. The study also compared thyroid tissue and blood T-cell repertoires from five or six Graves' hyperthyroidism patients. To identify distinguishing TCR V-J signatures, a discovery cohort of 90 to 100 patients was used, comprising 40 to 45 with Graves' ophthalmopathy and around 60 with stable Graves' hyperthyroidism. Following sampling, methimazole starting at 30 mg daily was given to hyperthyroidism patients, and high-dose intravenous methylprednisolone was given to ophthalmopathy patients. Prospective prediction of ophthalmopathy was tested in an independent validation cohort consisting of 18 hyperthyroidism patients and some 15 patients who later progressed to ophthalmopathy. The 100 discovery patients were divided at random into training and test sets in a 7:3 ratio.

Graves' hyperthyroidism was defined as stable when no progression to ophthalmopathy occurred over 18 months of follow-up. Hyperthyroidism patients were newly diagnosed, had a disease duration of under 2 months, and were aged 18 to 65 years. Exclusion was applied to patients with uncontrolled infections, other autoimmune diseases, pregnancy or lactation. Diagnoses were based on clinical symptoms, serum thyroxine and TRAb, thyroid ultrasound and orbital computed tomography. PBMCs were isolated from approximately 10 ml of fresh peripheral blood by Ficoll-Paque density gradient centrifugation. Total RNA was extracted using Trizol reagent, and RNA quality was assessed on an Agilent 2100 Bioanalyzer. Broad study findings and their caveats: In cross-validation, a model built on a 13 V-J signature told ophthalmopathy apart from stable hyperthyroidism with about 90% sensitivity and around 83% specificity, and in testing the same model reached 80%/75%. Most expanded thyroid clonotypes (frequency above 0.001) were also detected in blood, suggesting blood repertoires may reflect thyroid immune responses. No statistical method was used to fix the sample size in advance, and group allocation was not hidden from the investigators. In validation, the model predicted progression to ophthalmopathy with over 65% sensitivity and around 72% specificity, a median of around six months before onset.

Amplification of TCR beta CDR3 regions was carried out from RNA transcripts. The first round of RT-PCR for the TCR CDR3 was performed with the HTBI primer set and the Qiagen OneStep RT-PCR kit. Libraries were constructed in a second round of multiplex PCR, after which size selection and purification were carried out. Paired-end sequencing of the libraries was performed with 100 bp reads on an Illumina HiSeq2000. The source study handled its data this way. SOAPnuke was used to process the raw data, removing reads that contained adapters or uncalled bases, had a mean Phred below 15, or lacked an exact match to the constant primer or identifier. COPE v1.2.5 was used to merge high-quality paired reads, and clonotypes were defined as unique nucleotide sequences. MiTCR v1.1 was used to align the clonotypes against IMGT TRBV, TRBD and TRBJ reference segments. The analysis included only V-J combinations with a frequency above 0.0001, which together covered 99% to 99.2% of the repertoires. A TCS score was defined as the ratio of F50 (clonal expansion) to E x V (chaos), with BLOSUM62-based TCRdist applied between CDR3 peptides within each V-J. Welch's t-statistics and random forest reduced 500 to 550 V-J features to 10 to 15, which were used in a naive Bayes classifier (R e1071). In TCRdb, the public reads were trimmed at Q25 with fastp and aligned with MiXCR, with productive beta chains retained. Rows are unified per CDR3 protein, each entry keeping the most common DNA and genes. The V and J calls, along with clone size, are taken from TCRdb and not from the paper's own processing. The sample yields 700,000 or so distinct CDR3 sequences; about a sixth were counted once. Jointly, the top ten make up around 8.1% of the sample.

This clonotype was found many times. Its antigen is not yet known. Per-base qualities were not stored, and no clone one base away is much larger. CDR3 length: 11 amino acids, cysteine to phenylalanine. Here the CDR3 DNA is all that survives: 33 bases in frame from base 1. CDR1 and CDR2 (MDHEN, SYDVKM) derive from the germline V gene. The V end gives up 8 bases and the J end 3 bases, leaving 0 bases in the junction not matched to a gene. Specimen: blood. Rearrangement joined TRBV28 to TRBJ1-2; 7 nucleotides in the junction match TRBD1. This receptor was taken from a man between 18 and 29 years old with Graves' hyperthyroidism. The sequence in DNA is TGTGCCAGCGGGACAGACTATGGCTACACCTTC. Translated, this gives CASGTDYGYTF.